This entry lists 12 T cell receptor beta chains sequenced from one sample in a study of blood T cell repertoires in COVID-19. Sequenced by immunoSEQ multiplex PCR; TCRdb stores in-frame clones only, minus some. The sample shows about 86,000 clones, approximately 79% of them seen only once. The sequenced sample was peripheral blood. Receptors originate from a man between 70 and 80 years old with acute or convalescent COVID-19.

The CDR3 bases are TGCAGTGCTAATGAGCTGAGCTCCTATAATTCACCCCTCCACTTT. Its protein product is CSANELSSYNSPLHF. This sequence joins TRBV20-1 and TRBJ1-6; D unclear. CDR1 is DFQATT and CDR2 is SNEGSKA in the germline V gene (reference sequence). This CDR3 is 15 amino acids long. Trimming pared 4 bases from V and 0 bases from J, leaving 10 bases between.

The chain links TRBV6-6 to TRBJ2-3; TRBD2 matches at 11 bases. The V and J ends lost 5 bases and 0 bases, in that order; junction bases with no gene match: 4. CDR1 and CDR2 from the germline V gene are MNHNY and SVGAGI (reference sequence). This CDR3 spans 16 amino acids. The CDR3 bases are TGTGCCAGCAGTCTAGCGGGGGGTCCTAGCACAGATACGCAGTATTTT. Its translation: CASSLAGGPSTDTQYF.

CDR3 protein: CASSQTSGHTDTQYF. In DNA form, the CDR3 reads TGTGCCAGCAGCCAGACTAGCGGACACACAGATACGCAGTATTTT. The chain links TRBV9 to TRBJ2-3; 9 bases agree with TRBD2. CDR1 is SGDLS and CDR2 is YYNGEE in the germline V gene. The V segment lost 4 bases and the J segment 2 bases; nucleotides outside the gene matches: 5. The CDR3 contains 15 residues.

The chain recombines TRBV2 with TRBJ2-1, with a weak D call TRBD1 (6 bases). V shed 5 bases and J shed 1 base, with 12 bases lying between them. The CDR3 length is 15 residues. Germline lookup yields CDR1 SNHLY and CDR2 FYNNEI. Here the CDR3 DNA reads TGTGCCAGCAGTCACAGGGTAGGGTCCTACAATGAGCAGTTCTTC. This encodes CASSHRVGSYNEQFF.

For this clone: The same CDR3 also results from other DNA sequences found in this sample. CDR3 bases: TGCGCCAGCAGCTTGGGCACAGGGGCCTACGAGCAGTACTTC. Translated: CASSLGTGAYEQYF. This sequence joins TRBV5-1 and TRBJ2-7, with 7 bases lining up with TRBD1. The CDR3 has 14 residues. The V gene's germline CDR1 is SGHRS and CDR2 YFSETQ. V lost 0 bases and J lost 2; bases outside the gene matches: 2.

This chain uses TRBV18 with TRBJ1-5; D is unresolved. This CDR3 is 16 amino acids long. Trimming removed 6 bases at V and 4 bases at J, with 19 bases between. Germline V gives CDR1 KGHSH, CDR2 LQKENI. The CDR3 region has the DNA TGTGCCAGCTCCCCCCGGGGTGGTGAGGAGAATCAGCCCCAGCATTTT. Protein: CASSPRGGEENQPQHF. Looking up the rest from reference TRBV18 and TRBJ1-5 gives the full variable domain: NAGVMQNPRHLVRRRGQEARLRCSPMKGHSHVYWYRQLPEEGLKFMVYLQKENIIDESGMPKERFSAEFPKEGPSILRIQQVVRGDSAAYFCASSPRGGEENQPQHFGDGTRLSIL.

In nucleotides, the CDR3 is TGTGCCATCAGCCGTAATAATGAAAAACTGTTTTTT. Protein: CAISRNNEKLFF. This rearrangement joins TRBV10-3 to TRBJ1-4; D unresolved. CDR3 length equals 12 residues. Between the trimmed V and J ends, which lost 6 bases and 4 bases, there was a span of 6 bases. CDR1 is ENHRY, CDR2 SYGVKD, per germline.

The chain joins TRBV27 to TRBJ1-1; 7 positions match TRBD1. The CDR3 length is 15 residues. Germline trimming cut 4 bases from V and 4 bases from J; bases unmatched to any gene: 9. CDR1 and CDR2 (germline): MNHEY, SMNVEV (reference sequence). CDR3 sequence: CASSSTGSGSTEAFF. Written as DNA, the CDR3 is TGTGCCAGCAGTTCGACAGGGTCGGGGAGCACTGAAGCTTTCTTT.

This clone was seen only a few times. The chain carries TRBV2 and TRBJ1-5, with D possibly TRBD1 on 6 matching bases. Germline assignment: CDR1 SNHLY and CDR2 FYNNEI. The CDR3 consists of 16 residues. V was clipped by 2 bases and J by 2 bases, with 13 bases between them. CDR3 residues: CASSESQGSGNQPQHF. As DNA, the CDR3 is TGTGCCAGCAGTGAATCACAGGGTAGTGGCAATCAGCCCCAGCATTTT.

In this sample, this clone turned up once. The V and J genes are TRBV4-2 and TRBJ2-3; TRBD2 might be the D (5 bases). Germline V gives CDR1 LGHNA, CDR2 YNFKEQ. V dropped 5 bases and J dropped 5 bases, with 11 bases sitting between them. The CDR3 contains 13 residues. This CDR3 is CASSSRDVDTQYF. CDR3 in DNA: TGTGCCAGCAGCAGCCGGGATGTAGATACGCAGTATTTT.

In this sample, this clone turned up a few times. The chain combines TRBV7-6 with TRBJ1-1; a weak D match, TRBD1 (6 bases). CDR3 length: 13 amino acids. Per the germline V gene, CDR1 is SGHVS and CDR2 is FNYEAQ. V lost 8 bases to trimming and J lost 1 base, with 11 bases between them. CDR3 amino acids: CASRADRNTEAFF. The CDR3 nucleotides are TGTGCCAGCCGGGCGGACAGGAACACTGAAGCTTTCTTT.

This clone has only a few counts. This chain connects TRBV2 to TRBJ1-1; TRBD1 aligns across 9 bases. This CDR3 comprises 14 residues. V gave up 6 bases and J gave up 4 bases; unmatched junction bases: 6. In germline, CDR1 is SNHLY, CDR2 FYNNEI. In nucleotides, the CDR3 is TGTGCCAGCAGACCGGGACAGGGCCGCACTGAAGCTTTCTTT. Amino acids: CASRPGQGRTEAFF.